Detailed here is one TCR beta chain. This record belongs to a study of T cell changes during pregnancy in multiple sclerosis. From germline, CDR1 is LNHDA and CDR2 SQIVND (reference sequence). CDR3 size: 12 residues. Deletions cut 3 bases from V and 10 bases from J, with 10 bases between. The repertoire was sequenced with immunoSEQ multiplex PCR; TCRdb's copy has only in-frame clones and lacks some. The sample includes around 30,000 clones, around nine tenths of them seen just once. Sequences were derived from CD8+ T cells from peripheral blood mononuclear cells, sampled in the second trimester of pregnancy. The clonotype originates from a female donor with multiple sclerosis, enrolled in a pregnancy study. J is TRBJ2-1 and V is TRBV19; a possible D gene is TRBD1 (5 bases). As DNA, the CDR3 is TGTGCCAGTAGTATTACCCCAGGGGAGCAGTTCTTC. This gives the protein CASSITPGEQFF. Full variable domain (missing parts from reference TRBV19 and TRBJ2-1): DGGITQSPKYLFRKEGQNVTLSCEQNLNHDAMYWYRQDPGQGLRLIYYSQIVNDFQKGDIAEGYSVSREKKESFPLTVTSAQKNPTAFYLCASSITPGEQFFGPGTRLTVL.